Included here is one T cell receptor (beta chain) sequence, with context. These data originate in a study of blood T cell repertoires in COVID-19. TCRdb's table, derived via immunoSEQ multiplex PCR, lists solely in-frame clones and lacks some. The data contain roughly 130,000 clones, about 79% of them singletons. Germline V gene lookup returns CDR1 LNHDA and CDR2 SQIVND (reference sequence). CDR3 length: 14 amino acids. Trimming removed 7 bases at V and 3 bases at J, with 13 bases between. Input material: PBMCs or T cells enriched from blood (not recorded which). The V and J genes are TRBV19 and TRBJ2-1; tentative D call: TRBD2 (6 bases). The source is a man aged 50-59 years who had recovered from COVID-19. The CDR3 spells CASKAGPSYNEQFF. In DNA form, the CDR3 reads TGTGCCAGTAAGGCGGGGCCGAGCTACAATGAGCAGTTCTTC.